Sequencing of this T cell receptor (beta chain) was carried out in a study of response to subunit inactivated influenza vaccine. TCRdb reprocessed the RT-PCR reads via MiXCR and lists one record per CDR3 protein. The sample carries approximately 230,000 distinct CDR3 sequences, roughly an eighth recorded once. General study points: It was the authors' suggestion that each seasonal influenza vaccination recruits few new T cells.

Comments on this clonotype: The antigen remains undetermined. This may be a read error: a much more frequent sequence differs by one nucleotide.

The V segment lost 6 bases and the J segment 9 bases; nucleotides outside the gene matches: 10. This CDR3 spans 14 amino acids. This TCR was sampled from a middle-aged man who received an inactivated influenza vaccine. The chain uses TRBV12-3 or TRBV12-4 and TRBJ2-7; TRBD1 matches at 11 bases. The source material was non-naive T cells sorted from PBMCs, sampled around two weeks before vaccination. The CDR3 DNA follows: TGTGCCAGCAGCCCTGGACAGGGGGCTCGTGGGCAGTACTTC. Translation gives CASSPGQGARGQYF.